This T cell receptor (beta chain) was observed in a study of PD-L1 blockade in urothelial cancer. Across the study: The median number of T cells present in blood samples was around 150,000.

Germline V gene data show CDR1 as MNHNS and CDR2 as SASEGT. Trimming took off 6 bases at V and 8 bases at J, with 13 bases between the two ends. This CDR3 is 13 amino acids long. Time point specified: peripheral blood 6 weeks after treatment start. Clones were sequenced by immunoSEQ multiplex PCR, and TCRdb holds only the in-frame ones, with some missing. The sample lists 80,000 to 95,000 clones, 83% occurring once. The sequence was collected from a man between 65 and 85 years old with urothelial cancer. Specimen: PBMCs, collected around atezolizumab (anti-PD-L1) treatment. The rearrangement links TRBV6-1 to TRBJ1-4, with D possibly matching TRBD1 (5 bases). In nucleotides, the CDR3 is TGTGCCAGCAGCGCGACTAGGGGAGAAAAACTGTTTTTT. Its protein is CASSATRGEKLFF.